These 18 T cell receptor beta chains came from one sample sequenced in a study of blood T cells in healthy people across ages (dated by TCRdb to the mid-2010s). Library creation used 5' RACE. The reads were generated on an Illumina HiSeq 2500. A second roughly 7 to 11 cycle PCR used a sample-barcoded 5' primer and a J-beta primer mix. The public reads were reanalyzed by TCRdb: fastp trimming at Q25, MiXCR alignment, in-frame beta chains only. CDR3 protein duplicates are merged, each entry listing the most common genes and DNA. Within this sample are around 800,000 distinct CDR3 sequences, with roughly 24% of them counted one time only. The ten largest clones represent 2.5% to 3.5% of the sample. The same data also contributed to another study, on T cells of mothers and their children.

Sequencing used blood. These receptors all stem from a boy aged 5-17 years in good health.

This clonotype was detected only a few times. The gene calls are TRBV5-4 and TRBJ2-5; TRBD1 might be the D (6 bases). The DNA end is more similar to TRBJ2-7, so the J call may be wrong. Germline CDR1 SGHNT, CDR2 YYREEE (reference sequence). This CDR3 spans 14 amino acids. The CDR3 DNA sequence: TGTGCCAGCAGCATACAGGGCAACCCCTACGAGCAGTACTTC. This gives the protein CASSIQGNPYEQYF.

This sequence joins TRBV7-9 and TRBJ2-5, with a weak D call TRBD1 (5 bases). The V gene lost 5 bases and the J gene lost 3 bases, with 10 bases spanning the gap. Germline CDR1 SEHNR, CDR2 FQNEAQ (reference sequence). The CDR3 loop spans 13 amino acids. CDR3 nucleotides: TGTGCCAGCAGCACAGGCCCTGAAGAGACCCAGTACTTC. Translating it yields CASSTGPEETQYF.

The V and J genes are TRBV20-1 and TRBJ2-5, with D possibly being TRBD1 (5 bases). In germline, CDR1 is DFQATT, CDR2 SNEGSKA (reference sequence). Trimming cost V 0 bases and J 2 bases, with 7 bases left between them. The CDR3 consists of 13 residues. The CDR3 protein is CSARDRQQETQYF. CDR3 in DNA: TGCAGTGCTAGAGATCGACAGCAAGAGACCCAGTACTTC.

The J gene is TRBJ2-6, the V gene TRBV5-8; weak D call: TRBD1 (5 bases). V was cut by 4 bases and J by 0 bases, with 17 bases left in between. Looked up from germline, CDR1 is SGHTS and CDR2 is YDEGEE. CDR3 size: 18 residues. The CDR3 bases are TGTGCCAGCAGCCTAGGGGCTTTTCTTAGCTCTGGGGCCAACGTCCTGACTTTC. Translated: CASSLGAFLSSGANVLTF.

This sequence joins TRBV20-1 and TRBJ2-1; 7 nucleotides match TRBD2. Looked up from germline, CDR1 is DFQATT and CDR2 is SNEGSKA (reference sequence). V was clipped by 0 bases and J by 4 bases; unmatched bases: 6. This CDR3 region has 15 residues. The CDR3 DNA reads as TGCAGTGCTAGAGATACTAGCGAGGCGTACAATGAGCAGTTCTTC. Protein: CSARDTSEAYNEQFF.

The CDR3 spells CASSLRAGGHETQYF. For the CDR3, the DNA is TGTGCCAGCAGCTTGAGGGCGGGGGGGCATGAGACCCAGTACTTC. The V gene is TRBV27, the J gene TRBJ2-5; 9 bases are shared with TRBD2. V was clipped by 6 bases and J by 5 bases; unmatched bases: 10. This CDR3 has 15 residues. CDR1 and CDR2 from the germline V gene are MNHEY and SMNVEV (reference sequence).

Concerning this clonotype: An end of the junction differs from the germline gene, which may be a read error. This sequence joins TRBV6-5 and TRBJ2-5; D gene ambiguous. This CDR3 has 13 amino acids. Germline assignment: CDR1 MNHEY and CDR2 SVGAGI. CDR3 in DNA: TGTGCCAGCAGTTATGGCGTTGGAGAGACCCAGTGCTTC. This encodes CASSYGVGETQCF.

V is TRBV7-9 and J is TRBJ1-2; D unresolved. The CDR3 runs 15 residues. V shed 3 bases and J shed 1 base, with 12 bases lying between them. The germline V gene has CDR1 SEHNR and CDR2 FQNEAQ (reference sequence). The CDR3 DNA sequence: TGTGCCAGCAGCTTGGGCAGTTATAGTAACTATGGCTACACCTTC. The encoded protein is CASSLGSYSNYGYTF.

A few counts support this clonotype. V and J are TRBV7-7 and TRBJ2-7; D may correspond to TRBD1 or TRBD2 (7 bases each). Trimming removed 5 bases from V and 0 bases from J, with 14 bases in between. The CDR3 spans 15 residues. Germline V gene data show CDR1 as SSHAT and CDR2 as FNYEAQ (reference sequence). CDR3 sequence (DNA): TGTGCCAGCAGCCCAGGGGGGGCCAGCTCCTACGAGCAGTACTTC. Translation: CASSPGGASSYEQYF.

The chain uses TRBV27 and TRBJ2-1; a possible D gene is TRBD2 (5 bases). V was trimmed by 5 bases and J by 13 bases, leaving 15 bases between them. This CDR3 has 12 amino acids. Germline V gene data show CDR1 as MNHEY and CDR2 as SMNVEV (reference sequence). The CDR3 spells CASSPEGLTQFF. For the CDR3, the DNA is TGTGCCAGCAGTCCCGAGGGCCTCACTCAGTTCTTC.

This clonotype was seen repeatedly, ten times or more. This chain connects TRBV24-1 to TRBJ2-5; 8 bases align to TRBD2. Germline values: CDR1 KGHDR, CDR2 SFDVKD. The trim removed 4 bases at V and 5 bases at J, leaving 11 bases unmatched. The CDR3 has 16 residues. DNA of the CDR3: TGTGCCACCAGTGACCTCTCAGCGGGGGCCCCGGAGACCCAGTACTTC. Amino acid sequence: CATSDLSAGAPETQYF.

The chain is built from TRBV27 and TRBJ2-7, with 12 bases matching TRBD2. The germline gives CDR1 MNHEY, CDR2 SMNVEV (reference sequence). V shed 5 bases, J shed 0 bases, and the junction held 5 bases outside the gene matches. The CDR3 is made up of 16 amino acids. In DNA, the CDR3 is TGTGCCAGCAGTCTAGGACTAGCGGGGAGCTCCTACGAGCAGTACTTC. Translation gives CASSLGLAGSSYEQYF.

The chain carries TRBV5-1 and TRBJ2-3, with D possibly called TRBD1 or TRBD2 (5 bases each). Germline values: CDR1 SGHRS, CDR2 YFSETQ. The CDR3 is 15 residues long. Trimming shortened V by 0 bases and J by 4 bases, and 12 bases separated the two germline ends. Written as DNA, the CDR3 is TGCGCCAGCAGCTTGGGGGACCCAGTCCCAGATACGCAGTATTTT. Protein sequence: CASSLGDPVPDTQYF.

The rearrangement uses TRBV12-3 or TRBV12-4 and TRBJ1-6; TRBD1 matches 8 bases. With V trimmed by 8 bases and J by 6 bases, 9 bases remained unmatched. This CDR3 has 15 amino acids. This CDR3 is CASCPGTGLNSPLHF. The CDR3 bases are TGTGCCAGCTGTCCCGGGACAGGACTTAATTCACCCCTCCACTTT.

The chain couples TRBV6-1 to TRBJ2-7, with a tentative D call TRBD2 (5 bases). CDR1 is MNHNS and CDR2 is SASEGT in the germline V gene. V was pared by 8 bases and J by 3 bases, with 14 bases between. The CDR3 is made up of 13 amino acids. Here the CDR3 reads CASRGLRLYEQYF. For the CDR3, the DNA is TGTGCCAGCCGGGGTCTTAGGCTCTACGAGCAGTACTTC.

The chain is built from TRBV1 and TRBJ2-5. TRBV1 is annotated as a pseudogene. CDR3 length equals 14 residues. CDR3 protein: CTSSQDVGEETQYF. CDR3 in DNA: TGCACCAGCAGCCAAGATGTGGGCGAGGAGACCCAGTACTTC.

V and J are TRBV4-1 and TRBJ1-5; D ambiguous. The germline V gene has CDR1 MGHRA and CDR2 YSYEKL. Trimming removed 0 bases from V and 4 bases from J, with 7 bases in between. CDR3 length: 14 amino acids. CDR3 in amino acids: CASSQDSGNQPQHF. The CDR3, as DNA: TGCGCCAGCAGCCAAGATTCCGGGAATCAGCCCCAGCATTTT.

This clonotype has more than one count but fewer than ten. The chain recombines TRBV28 with TRBJ2-7; TRBD1 matches at 10 bases. Germline lookup yields CDR1 MDHEN and CDR2 SYDVKM. Trimming cost V 4 bases and J 3 bases; bases outside gene matches: 6. This CDR3 comprises 15 residues. CDR3 region: CASSSTGQGNYEQYF. CDR3 in DNA: TGTGCCAGCAGTTCCACGGGACAGGGGAACTACGAGCAGTACTTC.